These 20 T cell receptor beta chains came from one sample sequenced in a study of siplizumab effects on memory and regulatory T cells. Using immunoSEQ multiplex PCR, the repertoire was profiled, and TCRdb retains in-frame clones only, with some absent. The table lists about 52,000 clones, under 98% of them singletons, with approximately 0.59% in the top ten. Specimen: naive CD4+ T cells sorted from blood. The receptors were gathered from a human donor in good health.

The V and J genes are TRBV27 and TRBJ2-7; D is uncertain. Germline-derived CDR1 and CDR2 are MNHEY and SMNVEV (reference sequence). V gave up 0 bases and J gave up 3 bases, with 9 bases separating them. The CDR3 runs to 14 residues. The CDR3: CASSLSGRVYEQYF. The CDR3 DNA is TGTGCCAGCAGTTTATCCGGCCGTGTCTACGAGCAGTACTTC.

The chain employs TRBV5-4 and TRBJ2-5, with D tentatively TRBD2 (5 bases). Germline V gene sequence: CDR1 SGHNT, CDR2 YYREEE (reference sequence). This CDR3 is 16 amino acids long. V was clipped by 1 base and J by 5 bases, with 18 bases between them. CDR3 in amino acids: CASSLPPGPGGETQYF. In DNA, the CDR3 is TGTGCCAGCAGCTTGCCCCCCGGACCCGGAGGTGAGACCCAGTACTTC.

V gene TRBV21-1 combines with J gene TRBJ2-1; TRBD2 reflects the table's D call only, with no check against the DNA. TRBV21-1 is described as a pseudogene. This CDR3 contains 17 residues. The CDR3 protein is CASSKGMGTSGRDEQFF. For the CDR3, the DNA is TGTGCCAGCAGCAAAGGGATGGGGACTAGCGGGAGAGATGAGCAGTTCTTC.

This chain uses TRBV28 with TRBJ2-7; 7 bases are a match to TRBD2. The germline gives CDR1 MDHEN, CDR2 SYDVKM. The J segment lost 0 bases and the V segment lost 1 base, leaving 3 bases of the junction unmatched. This CDR3 spans 15 amino acids. CDR3 DNA sequence: TGTGCCAGCAGTTTATATAGCGGGCCCTCCTACGAGCAGTACTTC. It translates to CASSLYSGPSYEQYF.

The V gene is TRBV7-2, the J gene TRBJ2-5; tentatively, D is TRBD1 (6 bases). This CDR3 is 15 amino acids long. Germline V CDR1 and CDR2: SGHTA, FQGNSA. V was trimmed by 1 base and J by 1 base, leaving 10 bases between them. In nucleotides, the CDR3 is TGTGCCAGCAGCTTAGAAGGGGGAATCCAAGAGACCCAGTACTTC. Residues: CASSLEGGIQETQYF.

The chain carries TRBV7-9 and TRBJ2-3, with 8 bases identical to TRBD2. Germline V gene sequence: CDR1 SEHNR, CDR2 FQNEAQ (reference sequence). The CDR3 sequence is 12 residues long. J lost 6 bases, V lost 5 bases, and 1 base had no gene match. CDR3 protein: CASSRLADTQYF. The CDR3 DNA is TGTGCCAGCAGCAGACTAGCGGATACGCAGTATTTT.

The genes are TRBV18 and TRBJ2-7, with 9 bases that match TRBD1. This CDR3 region has 18 residues. Germline loops: CDR1 KGHSH, CDR2 LQKENI. After removal of 3 bases from V and 7 bases from J, the junction contained 19 bases not matched to a gene. The CDR3 loop is CASSPSFGTGNGVREQYF. CDR3 bases: TGTGCCAGCTCACCCTCATTTGGGACAGGGAATGGAGTTAGAGAGCAGTACTTC.

V and J are TRBV18 and TRBJ2-7; a possible D gene is TRBD2 (6 bases). The V end was cut by 3 bases, the J end by 0 bases, with 12 bases between. Germline loops: CDR1 KGHSH, CDR2 LQKENI. CDR3 length: 15 amino acids. This chain's CDR3 is CASSPSRTISYEQYF. CDR3 coding DNA: TGTGCCAGCTCACCTTCCCGGACTATCTCCTACGAGCAGTACTTC.

The gene calls are TRBV7-9 and TRBJ2-7, with 9 bases fitting TRBD1. The CDR3 contains 15 residues. CDR1 is SEHNR, CDR2 FQNEAQ, per germline (reference sequence). V dropped 5 bases and J dropped 2; count of bases not matched to a gene: 7. The CDR3 DNA reads as TGTGCCAGCAGCCCCAACCGGGACAGGGCCTACGAGCAGTACTTC. Translation: CASSPNRDRAYEQYF.

The chain joins TRBV30 to TRBJ2-5; no firm D call. This CDR3 has 13 residues. V was cut by 0 bases and J by 3 bases, with 8 bases left in between. The germline gives CDR1 GTSNPN, CDR2 SVGIG (reference sequence). CDR3 in DNA: TGTGCCTGGAGTGTACGATCAAAAGAGACCCAGTACTTC. Protein: CAWSVRSKETQYF.

The V and J genes are TRBV7-2 and TRBJ2-3; D is possibly TRBD2 (5 bases). The CDR3 is 13 amino acids. Germline assignment: CDR1 SGHTA and CDR2 FQGNSA. V was clipped by 2 bases and J by 3 bases, with 6 bases between them. CDR3 in DNA: TGTGCCAGCAGCTTAACGGGAACAGATACGCAGTATTTT. As protein: CASSLTGTDTQYF.

CDR3 sequence reads: CSARTGGNEKLFF. DNA for the CDR3: TGCAGCGCGCGGACAGGGGGCAATGAAAAACTGTTTTTT. The chain joins TRBV29-1 to TRBJ1-4, with 11 bases matching TRBD1. The germline V gene has CDR1 SQVTM and CDR2 ANQGSEA. V lost 7 bases, J lost 5 bases, and 3 bases stayed unmatched. This CDR3 spans 13 amino acids.

The chain uses TRBV5-6 and TRBJ2-3; 8 bases agree with TRBD2. From germline, CDR1 is SGHDT and CDR2 YYEEEE. J lost 0 bases, V lost 1 base, and 4 bases had no gene match. CDR3 size: 16 residues. The CDR3 DNA reads as TGTGCCAGCAGCTTGACTAGCGGAACTAGCACAGATACGCAGTATTTT. It specifies CASSLTSGTSTDTQYF.

The chain recombines TRBV9 with TRBJ2-7, with a possible D match to TRBD2 (5 bases). The germline V and J ends were trimmed by 4 bases and 4 bases, with 12 bases remaining between them. The germline CDR1 and CDR2 sequences are SGDLS and YYNGEE. The CDR3 spans 13 residues. CDR3 amino acids: CASSNMGGYEQYF. The CDR3, as DNA: TGTGCCAGCAGCAATATGGGCGGGTACGAGCAGTACTTC. The full variable domain, completed using reference TRBV9 and TRBJ2-7, is DSGVTQTPKHLITATGQRVTLRCSPRSGDLSVYWYQQSLDQGLQFLIQYYNGEERAKGNILERFSAQQFPDLHSELNLSSLELGDSALYFCASSNMGGYEQYFGPGTRLTVT.

The chain links TRBV7-3 to TRBJ1-6, with TRBD1 matching over 8 bases. V lost 3 bases and J lost 10; bases outside the gene matches: 5. Per the germline V gene, CDR1 is SGHTA and CDR2 is FQGTGA. There are 14 residues in the CDR3. The CDR3 region has the DNA TGTGCCAGCAGCTTGGGACAGGAGGACTCACCCCTCCACTTT. It translates to CASSLGQEDSPLHF.

In DNA form, the CDR3 reads TGTGCCAGCAGCCTACAGGGTCCCCTCGATTACAATGAGCAGTTCTTC. This translates into CASSLQGPLDYNEQFF. This rearrangement joins TRBV28 to TRBJ2-1, with D possibly TRBD1 on 6 matching bases. Deletions cut 6 bases from V and 4 bases from J, with 19 bases between. This CDR3 contains 16 residues. Germline V gene data show CDR1 as MDHEN and CDR2 as SYDVKM.

The V call is TRBV7-2, the J call TRBJ2-1; TRBD1 aligns across 9 bases. V lost 4 bases to trimming and J lost 5 bases; unmatched junction nucleotides: 12. Germline values: CDR1 SGHTA, CDR2 FQGNSA. CDR3 length: 17 amino acids. CDR3 amino acids: CASSSRPGTGFDNEQFF. The CDR3 DNA reads TGTGCCAGCAGCTCCCGACCCGGGACAGGGTTCGACAATGAGCAGTTCTTC.

The chain links TRBV2 to TRBJ2-4; D unclear. V was clipped by 4 bases and J by 0 bases, with 7 bases between them. The CDR3 contains 14 residues. In germline, CDR1 is SNHLY, CDR2 FYNNEI. The DNA of the CDR3 is TGTGCCAGCAGTGGGTGGATAGCCAAAAACATTCAGTACTTC. It codes for CASSGWIAKNIQYF.

The chain joins TRBV5-5 to TRBJ2-5, with D uncertain. CDR1 is SGHKS and CDR2 is YYEKEE in the germline V gene (reference sequence). The CDR3 is 12 amino acids. V lost 6 bases and J lost 5, with 11 bases in between. Here the CDR3 reads CASTWPGETQYF. CDR3 nucleotides: TGTGCCAGCACCTGGCCCGGGGAGACCCAGTACTTC.

This chain connects TRBV19 to TRBJ1-5; D uncertain. Trimming pared 6 bases from V and 4 bases from J, leaving 19 bases between. The CDR3 contains 16 residues. Germline lookup yields CDR1 LNHDA and CDR2 SQIVND (reference sequence). CDR3 sequence reads: CASRIWGKAPNQPQHF. The CDR3 nucleotides read TGTGCCAGTAGAATATGGGGTAAGGCGCCAAATCAGCCCCAGCATTTT.